This T cell receptor beta chain was captured in a study of blood T cells in healthy people across ages. A second PCR of about 7 to 11 cycles used a sample-barcoded 5' primer and a J-beta primer mix. TCRdb re-called the 5' RACE reads with MiXCR, one entry per CDR3 protein. The sample carries 1 million to 1.2 million distinct CDR3 sequences, 35% to 45% recorded once. The CDR3 totals 11 residues. V gave up 7 bases and J gave up 7 bases, with 12 bases separating them. The germline V gene has CDR1 DFQATT and CDR2 SNEGSKA (reference sequence). This clonotype appeared once. The chain is built from TRBV20-1 and TRBJ2-3; D not resolved. Sample: blood. This receptor was obtained from a man younger than 35 in good health. The CDR3 is CSVSDPYTQYF. The CDR3 nucleotides read TGCAGTGTCAGCGACCCATATACGCAGTATTTT.